These T cell receptor beta chains were read from a single sample in a study of CD8 T cells in ankylosing spondylitis. A single record per CDR3 protein comes from TCRdb applying MiXCR to the 5' RACE reads. The sample includes over 25,000 distinct CDR3 sequences, approximately 7.9% seen only once; the top ten take roughly 30%. Specimen: blood. The receptors shown here come from a male donor with ankylosing spondylitis or in good health (not recorded which). The CDR3 runs from the conserved cysteine through the conserved F or W. The order of the fields is J gene, D gene, clone size, V gene, CDR3 DNA, CDR3 protein. D genes are given only for firm matches. The size field is filled for only some rows; it gives once, few, many or a size class.

J gene: TRBJ1-1; D gene: NA; clone size: NA; V gene: TRBV28; CDR3 DNA: TGTACCAGCAGCCAAACAGGAAAGGATGAAGCTTTCTTT; CDR3 protein: CTSSQTGKDEAFF
J gene: TRBJ2-1; D gene: TRBD2; clone size: NA; V gene: TRBV7-2; CDR3 DNA: TGTGCCAGCAGCTTAGTAAGGGCGGGGGGTTACAATGAGCAGTTCTTC; CDR3 protein: CASSLVRAGGYNEQFF
J gene: TRBJ1-5; D gene: TRBD1; clone size: NA; V gene: TRBV7-2; CDR3 DNA: TGTGCCAGCAGTTTTCCGGGACAGGGACAACAGCCCCAGCATTTT; CDR3 protein: CASSFPGQGQQPQHF
J gene: TRBJ2-3; D gene: NA; clone size: many; V gene: TRBV12-3/TRBV12-4; CDR3 DNA: TGTGCCAGCAGTTTTTCCCCGAGCACAGATACGCAGTATTTT; CDR3 protein: CASSFSPSTDTQYF
J gene: TRBJ1-4; D gene: TRBD1; clone size: NA; V gene: TRBV12-3/TRBV12-4; CDR3 DNA: TGTGCCAGCAGTCCGGGACAGGGTGGCACTAATGAAAAACTGTTTTTT; CDR3 protein: CASSPGQGGTNEKLFF
J gene: TRBJ1-1; D gene: NA; clone size: NA; V gene: TRBV28; CDR3 DNA: TGTGCCAGCAGTGACTCACCGAACACTGAAGCTTTCTTT; CDR3 protein: CASSDSPNTEAFF
J gene: TRBJ2-3; D gene: NA; clone size: few; V gene: TRBV3-1; CDR3 DNA: TGTGCCAGCAGCCAGGCCGCCGTGCGGATCACAGATACGCAGTATTTT; CDR3 protein: CASSQAAVRITDTQYF
J gene: TRBJ2-3; D gene: NA; clone size: many; V gene: TRBV7-2; CDR3 DNA: TGTGCCAGCAGCTTAGAGGTCACCACAGATACGCAGTATTTT; CDR3 protein: CASSLEVTTDTQYF
J gene: TRBJ2-1; D gene: TRBD2; clone size: NA; V gene: TRBV28; CDR3 DNA: TGTGCCAGCAGTGTAGCGGGACGGACCTACAATGAGCAGTTCTTC; CDR3 protein: CASSVAGRTYNEQFF
J gene: TRBJ2-5; D gene: TRBD2; clone size: NA; V gene: TRBV10-3; CDR3 DNA: TGTGCCATCAGTGCGCTGACTAGCGGGAGAGGAGAGACCCAGTACTTC; CDR3 protein: CAISALTSGRGETQYF
J gene: TRBJ2-3; D gene: TRBD1; clone size: many; V gene: TRBV30; CDR3 DNA: TGTGCCTGGAGTCCGCCGGGACAGGGGCTCGATACGCAGTATTTT; CDR3 protein: CAWSPPGQGLDTQYF
J gene: TRBJ2-1; D gene: NA; clone size: many; V gene: TRBV28; CDR3 DNA: TGTGCCAGCAGTCCATGGGACATTTACAATGAGCAGTTCTTC; CDR3 protein: CASSPWDIYNEQFF
J gene: TRBJ2-2; D gene: TRBD1; clone size: many; V gene: TRBV3-1; CDR3 DNA: TGTGCCAGCAGCCCGACAGGGGGCGCGAACACCGGGGAGCTGTTTTTT; CDR3 protein: CASSPTGGANTGELFF
J gene: TRBJ2-3; D gene: TRBD2; clone size: few; V gene: TRBV11-2; CDR3 DNA: TGTGCCAGCAGCTTAAAAGCGCGGGAGAGCACAGATACGCAGTATTTT; CDR3 protein: CASSLKARESTDTQYF
J gene: TRBJ2-3; D gene: NA; clone size: few; V gene: TRBV5-1; CDR3 DNA: TGCGCCAGCAGCTATCGGTCAGATACGCAGTATTTT; CDR3 protein: CASSYRSDTQYF
J gene: TRBJ2-2; D gene: NA; clone size: few; V gene: TRBV11-2; CDR3 DNA: TGTGCCAGCAGCTTAGGTCTTTCGGGCCCTTGGGTCGACGGGGAGCTGTTTTTT; CDR3 protein: CASSLGLSGPWVDGELFF
J gene: TRBJ1-4; D gene: NA; clone size: few; V gene: TRBV20-1; CDR3 DNA: TGCAGTGCCCTAGAGTATGAAAAACTGTTTTTT; CDR3 protein: CSALEYEKLFF
J gene: TRBJ2-1; D gene: NA; clone size: few; V gene: TRBV11-2; CDR3 DNA: TGTGCCAGCAGCTTAGATGTAATGGACTACAATGAGCAGTTCTTC; CDR3 protein: CASSLDVMDYNEQFF
J gene: TRBJ2-6; D gene: NA; clone size: NA; V gene: TRBV4-3; CDR3 DNA: TGCGCCAGCAGCCAAGATAACAGGGTCGGATCTATCTCTGGGGCCAACGTCCTGACTTTC; CDR3 protein: CASSQDNRVGSISGANVLTF
J gene: TRBJ2-1; D gene: TRBD2; clone size: many; V gene: TRBV5-1; CDR3 DNA: TGCGCCAGCAGCTTTATGGGACTAGCGGGGGTTTACAATGAGCAGTTCTTC; CDR3 protein: CASSFMGLAGVYNEQFF
J gene: TRBJ1-2; D gene: NA; clone size: NA; V gene: TRBV7-6; CDR3 DNA: TGTGCCAGCAGCTCAAGCAGGGGTGGCTATGGCTACACCTTC; CDR3 protein: CASSSSRGGYGYTF
J gene: TRBJ2-5; D gene: NA; clone size: many; V gene: TRBV7-2; CDR3 DNA: TGTGCCAGCAGCTTAAAAGAGACCCAGTACTTC; CDR3 protein: CASSLKETQYF
J gene: TRBJ1-6; D gene: NA; clone size: NA; V gene: TRBV4-3; CDR3 DNA: TGCGCCAGCAGCCAAGAGTATGAGGCAGATCCATCACCCCTCCACTTT; CDR3 protein: CASSQEYEADPSPLHF
J gene: TRBJ2-2; D gene: TRBD2; clone size: NA; V gene: TRBV4-2; CDR3 DNA: TGTGCCAGCAGCCAAAGCGGCGGGGGTCGGTTCACCGGGGAGCTGTTTTTT; CDR3 protein: CASSQSGGGRFTGELFF
J gene: TRBJ2-1; D gene: NA; clone size: many; V gene: TRBV10-3; CDR3 DNA: TGTGCCATCGGCCAAATAGCGGAGCTGAACAATGAGCAGTTCTTC; CDR3 protein: CAIGQIAELNNEQFF
J gene: TRBJ2-2; D gene: NA; clone size: many; V gene: TRBV12-3/TRBV12-4; CDR3 DNA: TGTGCCAGCAGTAACCAGGGGACCGGGGAGCTGTTTTTT; CDR3 protein: CASSNQGTGELFF
J gene: TRBJ2-2; D gene: NA; clone size: few; V gene: TRBV5-1; CDR3 DNA: TGCGCCAGCAGCTTCCACACGAACACCGGGGAGCTGTTTTTT; CDR3 protein: CASSFHTNTGELFF
J gene: TRBJ2-1; D gene: NA; clone size: NA; V gene: TRBV15; CDR3 DNA: TGTGCCACCAGCAGACGACTGGGGGCCGAGAGTGAGCAGTTCTTC; CDR3 protein: CATSRRLGAESEQFF
J gene: TRBJ2-5; D gene: NA; clone size: few; V gene: TRBV12-3/TRBV12-4; CDR3 DNA: TGTGCCAGCAGGTTGGGGGGTGGAGAGACCCAGTACTTC; CDR3 protein: CASRLGGGETQYF
J gene: TRBJ2-2; D gene: NA; clone size: NA; V gene: TRBV12-3/TRBV12-4; CDR3 DNA: TGTGCCAGCAGTTTAGTAGGGGGAAACACCGGGGAGCTGTTTTTT; CDR3 protein: CASSLVGGNTGELFF
J gene: TRBJ2-3; D gene: NA; clone size: few; V gene: TRBV7-3; CDR3 DNA: TGTGCCAGCAGCCCCTTCGTGGGTACAGATACGCAGTATTTT; CDR3 protein: CASSPFVGTDTQYF
J gene: TRBJ2-6; D gene: NA; clone size: many; V gene: TRBV9; CDR3 DNA: TGTGCCAGCAGCGTAGCCGTATACTCTGGGGCCAACGTCCTGACTTTC; CDR3 protein: CASSVAVYSGANVLTF
J gene: TRBJ2-2; D gene: NA; clone size: few; V gene: TRBV4-1; CDR3 DNA: TGCGCCAGCAGCCAAGATGAAGGCCCCGGAGGGGCCGGGGAGCTGTTTTTT; CDR3 protein: CASSQDEGPGGAGELFF
J gene: TRBJ2-2; D gene: TRBD1; clone size: many; V gene: TRBV5-6; CDR3 DNA: TGTGCCAGCAGCTTGGCAGGGGGCCCCAGCACCGGGGAGCTGTTTTTT; CDR3 protein: CASSLAGGPSTGELFF
J gene: TRBJ2-3; D gene: TRBD2; clone size: many; V gene: TRBV7-2; CDR3 DNA: TGTGCCAGCAGCTTACTAGCGGCCACAGATACGCAGTATTTT; CDR3 protein: CASSLLAATDTQYF
J gene: TRBJ1-1; D gene: NA; clone size: NA; V gene: TRBV5-1; CDR3 DNA: TGCGCCAGCAGCTCGGACAGAGCGAACACTGAAGCTTTCTTT; CDR3 protein: CASSSDRANTEAFF
J gene: TRBJ1-1; D gene: TRBD1; clone size: NA; V gene: TRBV2; CDR3 DNA: TGTGCCAGCCGTCCCGGGACAGGGGGGGCCCCTGAAGCTTTCTTT; CDR3 protein: CASRPGTGGAPEAFF
J gene: TRBJ1-1; D gene: TRBD1; clone size: few; V gene: TRBV12-3/TRBV12-4; CDR3 DNA: TGTGCCAGCAGTTTGCCGGGACAGGTTATCAACACTGAAGCTTTCTTT; CDR3 protein: CASSLPGQVINTEAFF
J gene: TRBJ2-1; D gene: NA; clone size: NA; V gene: TRBV9; CDR3 DNA: TGTGCCAGCAGCGTAGGCCTCTTGGAACAAATTAATGAGCAGTTCTTC; CDR3 protein: CASSVGLLEQINEQFF
J gene: TRBJ2-1; D gene: TRBD2; clone size: NA; V gene: TRBV28; CDR3 DNA: TGTGCCAGCACCAGCGGGGGGGCTTACAATGAGCAGTTCTTC; CDR3 protein: CASTSGGAYNEQFF
J gene: TRBJ2-3; D gene: TRBD2; clone size: many; V gene: TRBV28; CDR3 DNA: TGTGCCAGCAGCCAGGCGACTAGCGGGGTCACAGATACGCAGTATTTT; CDR3 protein: CASSQATSGVTDTQYF
J gene: TRBJ1-4; D gene: NA; clone size: few; V gene: TRBV5-1; CDR3 DNA: TGCGCCAGCAGCTTGGATGGGACCTCGAATGAAAAACTGTTTTTT; CDR3 protein: CASSLDGTSNEKLFF
J gene: TRBJ2-2; D gene: TRBD1; clone size: NA; V gene: TRBV3-1; CDR3 DNA: TGTGCCAGCAGCCAAGGGGACAGGGACGCCGGGGAGCTGTTTTTT; CDR3 protein: CASSQGDRDAGELFF
J gene: TRBJ2-7; D gene: TRBD2; clone size: medium-sized; V gene: TRBV7-2; CDR3 DNA: TGTGCCAGCAGCCCCGAGCGGGAGAAGGACGAGCAGTACTTC; CDR3 protein: CASSPEREKDEQYF
J gene: TRBJ2-3; D gene: TRBD2; clone size: NA; V gene: TRBV20-1; CDR3 DNA: TGCAGTGTAAACAGCCGGGGAGCGGGGTCAGATACGCAGTATTTT; CDR3 protein: CSVNSRGAGSDTQYF